The rows below give T cell receptor beta chains drawn from one sample of a study of blood T cell repertoires in COVID-19. Sequenced by immunoSEQ multiplex PCR; TCRdb stores in-frame clones only, minus some. The sample holds roughly 150,000 clones, about 83% seen once. The sample was peripheral blood. The receptors here all came from a human donor in a cohort sampled during active COVID-19. Both conserved end residues are part of each CDR3. The order of the fields is D gene, V gene, J gene, clone size, CDR3 DNA, CDR3 protein. A D gene is named only where the DNA matches it firmly. Expanded clones are given a class, and other clones once, few, many or no size at all.

TRBD1	TRBV5-6	TRBJ1-2	.	TGTGCCAGCAGCTTGGAGGGGGCCAGTAGCTATGGCTACACCTTC	CASSLEGASSYGYTF
TRBD1	TRBV28	TRBJ1-5	.	TGTGCCAGCAGTTTAACAGGGGCCGATCAGCCCCAGCATTTT	CASSLTGADQPQHF
TRBD2	TRBV9	TRBJ2-3	.	TGTGCCAGCAGCGTTAGCGGGAGTGAAACAGATACGCAGTATTTT	CASSVSGSETDTQYF
.	TRBV19	TRBJ1-5	.	TGTGCCAGTAGTATAGATTCAGGGTATCAGCCCCAGCATTTT	CASSIDSGYQPQHF
.	TRBV7-2	TRBJ1-1	.	TGTGCCAGCAGTATTAACCGGGTCAGCGAATCCGCTTTCTTT	CASSINRVSESAFF
.	TRBV7-9	TRBJ1-2	.	TGTGCCAGCAGCACCAGCACTACAGGGACGTATGGCTACACCTTC	CASSTSTTGTYGYTF
.	TRBV30	TRBJ1-3	.	TGTGCCTGGAACCCGGGAGGGTACTCTGGAAACACCATATATTTT	CAWNPGGYSGNTIYF
.	TRBV15	TRBJ2-7	few	TGTGCCACCAGCATGGGTGCAGGGCTGATCTACGAGCAGTACTTC	CATSMGAGLIYEQYF
TRBD1	TRBV7-2	TRBJ2-7	.	TGTGCCAGCAGCTTAAAGGGACAGGGTTACGAGCAGTACTTC	CASSLKGQGYEQYF
.	TRBV7-6	TRBJ1-1	.	TGTGCCAGCAGCCCTCCCACCCGACACCTGCAAAACACTGAAGCTTTCTTT	CASSPPTRHLQNTEAFF
.	TRBV1	TRBJ2-2	.	TGCACCAGCAGCCAAGATCCTCAGGTAGTTCCCGGGGAGCTGTTTTTT	CTSSQDPQVVPGELFF
.	TRBV20-1	TRBJ1-1	.	TGCAGTGCTAGTGACAAGCGCGCTTTCTTT	CSASDKRAFF
.	TRBV6-5	TRBJ1-1	.	TGTGCCAGCGGGCGCCAGTCTGCGGGGCGTGAAGCTTTCTTT	CASGRQSAGREAFF
TRBD2	TRBV3-1/TRBV3-2	TRBJ2-3	.	TGTGCCAGCAGCCTAGCGGGGGAGTACACAGATACGCAGTATTTT	CASSLAGEYTDTQYF
.	TRBV5-6	TRBJ1-1	.	TGTGCCAGCAGCTTGTACGGCACTGAAGCTTTCTTT	CASSLYGTEAFF
.	TRBV3-1/TRBV3-2	TRBJ1-6	.	TGTGCCAGCAGCCAAGGGACAGTTTATAATTCACCCCTCCACTTT	CASSQGTVYNSPLHF
.	TRBV30	TRBJ2-6	.	TGTGCCTGGAGTCGTACAGGGACCGGGGCCAACGTCCTGACTTTC	CAWSRTGTGANVLTF
TRBD1	TRBV7-2	TRBJ1-2	.	TGTGCCAGCAGCTTAGTTTCGACAGGGACAGGCTATGGCTACACCTTC	CASSLVSTGTGYGYTF
TRBD2	TRBV5-4	TRBJ2-7	.	TGTGCCAGCAGCTTGTCGGGACTAGCACCGGGCGAGCAGTACTTC	CASSLSGLAPGEQYF
.	TRBV5-1	TRBJ2-2	.	TGCGCCAGCAGCGGGAGGACAGGCCATTCGAACACCGGGGAGCTGTTTTTT	CASSGRTGHSNTGELFF
TRBD1	TRBV6-5	TRBJ2-2	.	TGTGCCAGCAGTTACTCCGGGACAGGGGACACCGGGGAGCTGTTTTTT	CASSYSGTGDTGELFF
TRBD2	TRBV12-3/TRBV12-4	TRBJ2-7	.	TGTGCCAGCAGTGGTGTGGGAGGGGCCGAGCAGTACTTC	CASSGVGGAEQYF
.	TRBV30	TRBJ1-2	.	TGTGCCTGGAGTCTTGGACTTGACTATGGCTACACCTTC	CAWSLGLDYGYTF
.	TRBV7-2	TRBJ2-3	.	TGTGCCAGCAGCTTAGGCTCGGTTGTGGCAGATACGCAGTATTTT	CASSLGSVVADTQYF
TRBD1	TRBV3-1/TRBV3-2	TRBJ1-2	.	TGTGCCAGCAGCGGCGGGACAGTCTATGGCTACACCTTC	CASSGGTVYGYTF
TRBD1	TRBV6-6	TRBJ1-5	.	TGTGCCAGCAGACCTTGGGACAGCACCAAAAATCAGCCCCAGCATTTT	CASRPWDSTKNQPQHF
.	TRBV4-1	TRBJ1-3	.	TGCGCCAGCAGCCAAGACAGGGGAACTGGAAACACCATATATTTT	CASSQDRGTGNTIYF
TRBD1	TRBV7-2	TRBJ1-2	.	TGTGCCAGCAGCTTGACAGGGGCGACTAACTATGGCTACACCTTC	CASSLTGATNYGYTF
TRBD1	TRBV27	TRBJ1-1	.	TGTGCCAGCAGACTACCGGGACAGGGGACAAAAGCTTTCTTT	CASRLPGQGTKAFF
.	TRBV29-1	TRBJ2-3	.	TGCAGCGCCCCCGCCGAGGGCCGTGGGGGCCCAGATACGCAGTATTTT	CSAPAEGRGGPDTQYF
.	TRBV25-1	TRBJ1-2	.	TGTGCCAGCATGGGGTGGTGGCGGGGAAGAGACTATGGCTACACCTTC	CASMGWWRGRDYGYTF
TRBD2	TRBV5-1	TRBJ2-7	.	TGCGCCAGCAGCTCCGGCGGGAGCCAGTCCTACGAGCAGTACTTC	CASSSGGSQSYEQYF
TRBD2	TRBV2	TRBJ2-7	.	TGTGCCAGCAGTGCCGACGGCGGGAGGAGCTACGAGCAGTACTTC	CASSADGGRSYEQYF
TRBD2	TRBV6-4	TRBJ2-3	.	TGTGCCAGCAGTGAAGGGACTAGCGGGGGCACAGATACGCAGTATTTT	CASSEGTSGGTDTQYF
.	TRBV7-2	TRBJ1-5	.	TGTGCCAGCAGCTTAGCGGCCGATGATAGCAATCAGCCCCAGCATTTT	CASSLAADDSNQPQHF